Described below is a single T cell receptor (beta chain) sequence and its context. Germline-derived CDR1 and CDR2 are MGHRA and YSYEKL. CDR3 length: 16 amino acids. Trimming pared 0 bases from V and 5 bases from J, leaving 16 bases between. This table comes from immunoSEQ multiplex PCR, and its TCRdb copy is limited to in-frame clones, with some not included. Of more than 100,000 clones detected, 88% appear once; the ten largest clones hold 5% to 6%. The time point is: blood 2 weeks post-SBRT. Treatment in this sample: 15 Gy SBRT to primary tumor, nephrectomy 4 weeks later. The entry originates in a study of radiation and T cells in renal cell carcinoma.

This sequence joins TRBV4-1 and TRBJ1-2; tentatively, D is TRBD1 (5 bases). Sequenced here: blood, sampled from a patient whose treatment included radiotherapy and nephrectomy. The receptor was isolated from a woman in her 70s with renal cell carcinoma. CDR3 sequence (DNA): TGCGCCAGCAGCCAAGAGGCAGGGTCCAACCCATATGGCTACACCTTC. Translating it yields CASSQEAGSNPYGYTF.